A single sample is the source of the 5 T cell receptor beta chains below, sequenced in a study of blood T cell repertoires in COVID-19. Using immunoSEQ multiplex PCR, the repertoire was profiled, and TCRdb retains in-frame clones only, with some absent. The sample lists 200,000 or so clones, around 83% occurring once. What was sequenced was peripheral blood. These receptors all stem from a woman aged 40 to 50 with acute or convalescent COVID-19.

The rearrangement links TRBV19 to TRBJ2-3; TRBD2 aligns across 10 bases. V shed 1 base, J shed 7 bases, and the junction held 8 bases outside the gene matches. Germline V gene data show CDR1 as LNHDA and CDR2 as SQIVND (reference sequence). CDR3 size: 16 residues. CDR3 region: CASSIASSGSRHTQYF. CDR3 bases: TGTGCCAGTAGTATAGCATCTAGCGGGAGTCGTCATACGCAGTATTTT. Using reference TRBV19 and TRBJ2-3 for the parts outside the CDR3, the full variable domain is DGGITQSPKYLFRKEGQNVTLSCEQNLNHDAMYWYRQDPGQGLRLIYYSQIVNDFQKGDIAEGYSVSREKKESFPLTVTSAQKNPTAFYLCASSIASSGSRHTQYFGPGTRLTVL.

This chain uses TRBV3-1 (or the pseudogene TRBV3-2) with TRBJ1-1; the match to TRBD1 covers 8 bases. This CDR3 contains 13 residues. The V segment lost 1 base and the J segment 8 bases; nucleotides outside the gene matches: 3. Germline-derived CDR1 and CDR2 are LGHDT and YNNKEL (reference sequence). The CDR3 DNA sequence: TGTGCCAGCAGCCAAGGACAGGGGAGCGAAGCTTTCTTT. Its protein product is CASSQGQGSEAFF.

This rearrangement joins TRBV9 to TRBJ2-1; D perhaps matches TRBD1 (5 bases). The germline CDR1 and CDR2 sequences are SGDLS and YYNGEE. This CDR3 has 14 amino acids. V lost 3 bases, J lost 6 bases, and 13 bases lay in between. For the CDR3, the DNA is TGTGCCAGCAGCGCACCCAGGGTTCTCAATGAGCAGTTCTTC. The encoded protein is CASSAPRVLNEQFF.

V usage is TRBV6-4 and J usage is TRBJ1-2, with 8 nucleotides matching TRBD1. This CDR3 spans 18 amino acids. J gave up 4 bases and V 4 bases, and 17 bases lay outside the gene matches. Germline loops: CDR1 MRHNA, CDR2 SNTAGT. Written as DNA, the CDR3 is TGTGCCAGCAGTGGCGAACGAAGGGGACAGGACGTGTGCTATGGCTACACCTTC. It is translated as CASSGERRGQDVCYGYTF.

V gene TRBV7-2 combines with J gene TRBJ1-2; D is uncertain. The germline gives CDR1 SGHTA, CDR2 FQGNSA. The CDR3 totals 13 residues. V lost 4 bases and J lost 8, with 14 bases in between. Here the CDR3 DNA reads TGTGCCAGCAGCTCCCTGGGAGGGCTCGGCTACACCTTC. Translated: CASSSLGGLGYTF.